The sequence of this T cell receptor (beta chain) was determined in a study of tumour-infiltrating T cells in Burkitt lymphoma. Looking at the study overall: Overall and progression-free survival were predicted by productive clonality.

The CDR3 sequence is 15 residues long. V lost 8 bases and J 4 bases, leaving 20 bases between the germline ends. The germline CDR1 and CDR2 sequences are MNHEY and SMNVEV (reference sequence). Only in-frame clones appear in the TCRdb table, and some are missing; sequencing was by immunoSEQ multiplex PCR. The table has about 14,000 clones, over 75% seen once. The sample taken for sequencing was tumor tissue. The source is a human donor with diffuse large B-cell lymphoma. This chain joins TRBV27 and TRBJ1-1; no reliable D call. CDR3 sequence (DNA): TGTGCCAGCCAGATCTTTACGGGTTCGGGCACTGAAGCTTTCTTT. Amino acid sequence: CASQIFTGSGTEAFF.